This TCR beta chain was retrieved from a study of cytomegalovirus exposure and HLA in healthy donors. This CDR3 has 15 residues. Germline values: CDR1 SGHTA, CDR2 FQGTGA. Trimming cost V 6 bases and J 3 bases; bases outside gene matches: 3. Primers for the PCR totalled 60 Vbeta and 13 Jbeta. The repertoire was sequenced with immunoSEQ multiplex PCR; TCRdb's copy has only in-frame clones and lacks some. This sample has 150,000 or so clones; 65% to 70% occur once, and the top ten carry about 10%. While unrecorded immune exposures were likely, the donors were nominally healthy when sampled. This receptor was taken from a man aged 25-40 years in good health and CMV-seropositive. This chain connects TRBV7-3 to TRBJ2-1; 12 bases map to TRBD2. The sequencing sample was made of PBMCs. DNA of the CDR3: TGTGCCAGCAGTGCGACTAGCGGGAGCTACAATGAGCAGTTCTTC. It yields the protein CASSATSGSYNEQFF.